This T cell receptor beta chain was obtained from a study of T cell repertoires in cytomegalovirus infection. Study-level information: Evidence of both CMV infection and a matching HLA type came from public TCR beta signatures.

On this clonotype: Its antigen remains unknown.

Using its own MiXCR run on the reads, TCRdb lists one record per CDR3 protein. The sample shows some 170,000 distinct CDR3 sequences, approximately 18% of them seen only once. The CDR3 spans 15 residues. Trimming took off 4 bases at V and 6 bases at J, with 19 bases between the two ends. Germline assignment: CDR1 DFQATT and CDR2 SNEGSKA (reference sequence). Study findings and constraints: CMV-specific HLA-C-restricted TCR beta clonotypes dominated the ex vivo response. Based on cumulative public TCR beta family frequency, carriers of CMV plus the relevant HLA were identified.

Sequenced: CD8+ T cells from PBMCs. The rearrangement links TRBV20-1 to TRBJ2-1, with D perhaps TRBD2 (6 bases). The receptor's source is a human donor in good health (CMV status not recorded). Some clones in this sample may be carry-over from other donors' samples. Here the CDR3 DNA reads TGCAGTGCTACCGCCCGGCGGTGGGGAGGCAATGAGCAGTTCTTC. Translation gives CSATARRWGGNEQFF.